The clone carrying this TCR beta chain was picked up a small number of times. Its matching antigen is unknown. One entry per CDR3 protein, called by TCRdb with MiXCR from the 5' RACE reads. Seen here are approximately 250,000 distinct CDR3 sequences, 15% to 20% observed once, and the top ten hold 22%. The data derive from a study of T-cell memory formation after mild COVID-19. Whole-study context: Clusters of TCRs were largely donor specific. Study-level points and caveats: Day 15 to 85 contractors were CD4/CD8 balanced; later expanders leaned CD4+.

The material sequenced was PBMCs or a T cell subset sorted from them (not recorded which). This TCR was recovered from a man in his late teens or twenties who had mild COVID-19 (a few samples of this study predate the infection). Cell type and time point are not known.

The CDR3 region has the DNA TGCGCCAGCAGCTTGTCACCTGACGGGTACCAGCCCCAGCATTTT. Residues: CASSLSPDGYQPQHF. The rearrangement joins TRBV5-1 to TRBJ1-5; D uncertain. Trimming shortened V by 1 base and J by 7 bases, and 15 bases separated the two germline ends. The CDR3 is 15 amino acids. Germline CDR1 SGHRS, CDR2 YFSETQ.